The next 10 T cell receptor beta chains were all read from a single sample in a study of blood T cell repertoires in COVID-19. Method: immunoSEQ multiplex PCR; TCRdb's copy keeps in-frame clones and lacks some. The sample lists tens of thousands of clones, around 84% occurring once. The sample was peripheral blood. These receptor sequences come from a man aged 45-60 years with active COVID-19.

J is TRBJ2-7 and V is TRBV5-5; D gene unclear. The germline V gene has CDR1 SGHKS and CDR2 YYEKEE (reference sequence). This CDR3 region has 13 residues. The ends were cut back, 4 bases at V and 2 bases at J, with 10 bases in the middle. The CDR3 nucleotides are TGTGCCAGCAGCCTGACTGAAACCTACGAGCAGTACGTC. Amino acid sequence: CASSLTETYEQYV.

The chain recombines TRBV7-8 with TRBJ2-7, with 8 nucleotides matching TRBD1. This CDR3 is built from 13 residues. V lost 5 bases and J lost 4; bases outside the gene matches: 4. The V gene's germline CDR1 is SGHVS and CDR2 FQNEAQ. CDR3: CASSTGQGYEQYV. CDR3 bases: TGTGCCAGCAGCACAGGACAGGGTTACGAGCAGTACGTC.

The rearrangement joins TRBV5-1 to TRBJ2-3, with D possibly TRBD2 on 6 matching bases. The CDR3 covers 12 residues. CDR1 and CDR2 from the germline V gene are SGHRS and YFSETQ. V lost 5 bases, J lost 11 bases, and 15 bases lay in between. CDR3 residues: CASRLYGGRQYF. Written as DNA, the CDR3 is TGCGCCAGCAGGCTGTACGGGGGTAGGCAGTATTTT.

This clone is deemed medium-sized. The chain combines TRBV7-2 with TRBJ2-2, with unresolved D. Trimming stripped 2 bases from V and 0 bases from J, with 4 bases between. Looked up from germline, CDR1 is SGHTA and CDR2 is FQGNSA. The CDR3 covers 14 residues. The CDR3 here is CASSLLANTGELFF. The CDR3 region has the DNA TGTGCCAGCAGCTTACTAGCGAACACCGGGGAGCTGTTTTTT. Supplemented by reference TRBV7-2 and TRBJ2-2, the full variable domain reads GAGVSQSPSNKVTEKGKDVELRCDPISGHTALYWYRQSLGQGLEFLIYFQGNSAPDKSGLPSDRFSAERTGGSVSTLTIQRTQQEDSAVYLCASSLLANTGELFFGEGSRLTVL.

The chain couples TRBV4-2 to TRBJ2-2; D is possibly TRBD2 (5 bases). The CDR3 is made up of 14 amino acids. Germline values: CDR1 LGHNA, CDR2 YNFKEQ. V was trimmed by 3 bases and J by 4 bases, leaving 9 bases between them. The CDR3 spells CASSHTSPTGELFF. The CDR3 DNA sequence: TGTGCCAGCAGCCACACTAGTCCCACCGGGGAGCTGTTTTTT.

DNA for the CDR3: TGCGCCAGCAGCCAAGATTATCCAGGGTCCTACAATGAGCAGTTCTTC. It is translated as CASSQDYPGSYNEQFF. The chain carries TRBV4-1 and TRBJ2-1, with a possible D match to TRBD1 (5 bases). Germline V gives CDR1 MGHRA, CDR2 YSYEKL. Between the trimmed V and J ends, which lost 0 bases and 1 base, there was a span of 10 bases. The CDR3 has 16 residues.

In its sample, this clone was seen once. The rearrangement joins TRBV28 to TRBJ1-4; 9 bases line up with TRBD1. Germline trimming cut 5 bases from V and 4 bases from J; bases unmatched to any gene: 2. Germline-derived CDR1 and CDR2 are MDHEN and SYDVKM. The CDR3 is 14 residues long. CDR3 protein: CASSPGQGNEKLFF. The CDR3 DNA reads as TGTGCCAGCAGTCCGGGACAGGGTAATGAAAAACTGTTTTTT.

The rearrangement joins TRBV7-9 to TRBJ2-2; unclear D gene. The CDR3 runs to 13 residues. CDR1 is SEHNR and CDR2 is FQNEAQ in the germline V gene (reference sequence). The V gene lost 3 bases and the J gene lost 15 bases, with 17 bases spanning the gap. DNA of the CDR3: TGTGCCAGCAGCTTTTCTTCTCCCGAGCTGATGTTTTTT. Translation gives CASSFSSPELMFF.

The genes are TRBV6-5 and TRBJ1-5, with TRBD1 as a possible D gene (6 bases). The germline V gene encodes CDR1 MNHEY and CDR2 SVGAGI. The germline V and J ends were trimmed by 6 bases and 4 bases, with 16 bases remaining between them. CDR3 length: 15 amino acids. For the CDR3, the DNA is TGTGCCAGCAGCAGGACTGGGACAAAAAATCAGCCCCAGCATTTT. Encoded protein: CASSRTGTKNQPQHF.

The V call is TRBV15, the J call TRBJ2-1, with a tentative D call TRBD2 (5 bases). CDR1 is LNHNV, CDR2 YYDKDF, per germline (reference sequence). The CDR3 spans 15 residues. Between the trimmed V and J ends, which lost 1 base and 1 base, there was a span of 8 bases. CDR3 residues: CATSRVGGSYNEQFF. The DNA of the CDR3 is TGTGCCACCAGCAGAGTAGGCGGGTCCTACAATGAGCAGTTCTTC.